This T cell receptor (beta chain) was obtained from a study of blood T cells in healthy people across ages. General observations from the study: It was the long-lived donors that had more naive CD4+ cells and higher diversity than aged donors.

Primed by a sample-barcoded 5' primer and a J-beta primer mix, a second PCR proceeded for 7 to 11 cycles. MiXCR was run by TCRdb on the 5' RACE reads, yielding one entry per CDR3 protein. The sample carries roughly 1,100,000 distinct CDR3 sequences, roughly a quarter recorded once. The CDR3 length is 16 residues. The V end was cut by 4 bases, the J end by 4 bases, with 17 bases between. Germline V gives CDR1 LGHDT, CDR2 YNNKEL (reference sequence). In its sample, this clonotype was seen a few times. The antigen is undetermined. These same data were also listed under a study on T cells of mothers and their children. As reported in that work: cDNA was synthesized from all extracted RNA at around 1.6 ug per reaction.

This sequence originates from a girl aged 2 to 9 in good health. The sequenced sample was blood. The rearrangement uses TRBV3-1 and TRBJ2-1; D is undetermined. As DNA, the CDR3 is TGTGCCAGCAGCCCCCACGAGGCAGTTAATTACAATGAGCAGTTCTTC. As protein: CASSPHEAVNYNEQFF.